The 12 T cell receptor beta chains given below trace back to one sample, sequenced in a study of metastatic and nonmetastatic thyroid tumors. No treatment of any kind had been given to any patient before thyroid surgery. Using MiXCR, TCRdb re-called clones from the PCR reads. The profile shows over 20,000 clones, roughly 12% of them singletons. Sequenced: blood. All receptors come from a female donor with papillary thyroid cancer or a benign thyroid nodule (not recorded which). Some clones in this sample may be carry-over from other donors' samples.

Many counts were recorded for this clone. This sequence joins TRBV20-1 and TRBJ1-4; possible D gene TRBD1, 6 bases. The CDR3 runs 13 residues. Germline CDR1 is DFQATT and CDR2 is SNEGSKA (reference sequence). The V end lost 4 bases, the J end lost 1 base, and 7 bases lay between the germline ends. This CDR3 reads CSAKGVTNEKLFF. In nucleotides, the CDR3 is TGCAGTGCTAAGGGGGTAACTAATGAAAAACTGTTTTTT.

This clone occurred many times. This chain uses TRBV7-6 with TRBJ2-5; TRBD2 matches at 7 bases. J gave up 6 bases and V 1 base, and 2 bases lay outside the gene matches. This CDR3 has 13 residues. From germline, CDR1 is SGHVS and CDR2 FNYEAQ. In DNA form, the CDR3 reads TGTGCCAGCAGCTTAGGTAGCGGGCAGACCCAGTACTTC. Translated: CASSLGSGQTQYF.

Of note for this clone: A read error may produce the germline difference seen at one junction end. V usage is TRBV7-9 and J usage is TRBJ2-5, with 8 bases matching TRBD1. The CDR3 extends over 17 amino acids. CDR1 and CDR2 from the germline V gene are SEHNR and FQNEAQ (reference sequence). CDR3 amino acids: CASSLVGQGLIQENQYF. Written as DNA, the CDR3 is TGTGCCAGCAGCTTAGTTGGACAGGGCCTAATCCAAGAGAACCAGTACTTC.

This clone appeared many times. In the same sample, other DNA sequences code for this CDR3. The gene calls are TRBV7-2 and TRBJ2-5; 11 positions match TRBD1. In germline, CDR1 is SGHTA, CDR2 FQGNSA. The V and J ends lost 4 bases and 4 bases, in that order; junction bases with no gene match: 8. The CDR3 covers 16 residues. The CDR3 here is CASSSSPGTGGETQYF. CDR3 DNA: TGTGCCAGCAGCTCATCCCCCGGGACAGGGGGAGAGACCCAGTACTTC.

This clone was detected only a few times. This could be a read error, since a much larger clone is one nucleotide away. The same CDR3 can be traced to other DNA sequences in this sample. The genes are TRBV18 and TRBJ1-1; the match to TRBD1 covers 9 bases. CDR3 length equals 15 residues. CDR1 is KGHSH and CDR2 is LQKENI in the germline V gene. Germline trimming cut 6 bases from V and 5 bases from J; bases unmatched to any gene: 10. The CDR3 coding sequence is TGTGCCAGCTCCCCAAGACGCGACAGGGGGACTGAAGCTTTCTTT. This sequence encodes CASSPRRDRGTEAFF.

This clone has just a few counts. With a much larger clone just one base away, this may be a read error. This rearrangement joins TRBV6-1 to TRBJ2-5; TRBD2 matches at 10 bases. The germline V gene has CDR1 MNHNS and CDR2 SASEGT. This CDR3 has 16 residues. The J segment lost 3 bases and the V segment lost 10 bases, leaving 14 bases of the junction unmatched. CDR3 in amino acids: CATSIFWTSGEETQYF. Written as DNA, the CDR3 is TGTGCCACCTCAATATTCTGGACTAGCGGTGAAGAGACCCAGTACTTC.

This clone was seen many times. The chain couples TRBV6-1 to TRBJ2-7; 8 bases map to TRBD2. V gave up 11 bases and J gave up 7 bases; unmatched junction bases: 13. The CDR3 covers 13 residues. CDR1 is MNHNS, CDR2 SASEGT, per germline. CDR3: CAGPGGGLKEQYF. The CDR3 DNA reads TGTGCCGGCCCGGGGGGGGGGTTAAAGGAGCAGTACTTC.

This clone has at least ten counts. The chain couples TRBV5-1 to TRBJ2-3; TRBD2 agrees at 10 bases. J gave up 1 base and V 4 bases, and 6 bases lay outside the gene matches. This CDR3 has 16 residues. Per the germline V gene, CDR1 is SGHRS and CDR2 is YFSETQ. The CDR3 spells CASSPGLAGGTDTQYF. As DNA, the CDR3 is TGCGCCAGCAGCCCGGGCCTAGCGGGGGGCACAGATACGCAGTATTTT.

This clone was observed at least ten times. The chain has TRBV4-3 and TRBJ2-5; TRBD1 matches at 7 bases. The junction had 8 bases not matched to a gene; V was cut back by 1 base and J by 3 bases. The germline V gene has CDR1 LGHNA and CDR2 YSLEER. This CDR3 region has 16 residues. The CDR3 reads CASSQVGWDSEETQYF. As DNA, the CDR3 is TGCGCCAGCAGCCAAGTGGGTTGGGACAGCGAAGAGACCCAGTACTTC.

This clone showed up many times. This sequence joins TRBV6-5 and TRBJ1-1; tentative D call: TRBD1 (5 bases). Per the germline V gene, CDR1 is MNHEY and CDR2 is SVGAGI. The CDR3 spans 14 residues. V shed 0 bases and J shed 4 bases, with 9 bases lying between them. CDR3 DNA: TGTGCCAGCAGTTACTCCCGGCAGGGCACTGAAGCTTTCTTT. Translation gives CASSYSRQGTEAFF.

This clone was detected ten times or more. The chain uses TRBV2 and TRBJ1-3; D gene ambiguous. CDR1 and CDR2 (germline): SNHLY, FYNNEI. V lost 2 bases, J lost 0 bases, and 11 bases lay in between. This CDR3 region has 16 residues. The CDR3 bases are TGTGCCAGCAGTGAAATCCAGGTCCTCTCTGGAAACACCATATATTTT. The encoded protein is CASSEIQVLSGNTIYF.

The chain combines TRBV30 with TRBJ2-2; D tentatively reads TRBD1 or TRBD2 (6 bases each). The CDR3 consists of 11 residues. Trimming stripped 1 base from V and 15 bases from J, with 12 bases between. CDR1 and CDR2 from the germline V gene are GTSNPN and SVGIG (reference sequence). The CDR3 region is CAWSGEGGLFF. CDR3 coding DNA: TGTGCCTGGAGTGGGGAAGGGGGGTTGTTTTTT. The full variable domain, with the rest looked up from reference TRBV30 and TRBJ2-2, is SQTIHQWPATLVQPVGSPLSLECTVEGTSNPNLYWYRQAAGRGLQLLFYSVGIGQISSEVPQNLSASRPQDRQFILSSKKLLLSDSGFYLCAWSGEGGLFFGEGSRLTVL.